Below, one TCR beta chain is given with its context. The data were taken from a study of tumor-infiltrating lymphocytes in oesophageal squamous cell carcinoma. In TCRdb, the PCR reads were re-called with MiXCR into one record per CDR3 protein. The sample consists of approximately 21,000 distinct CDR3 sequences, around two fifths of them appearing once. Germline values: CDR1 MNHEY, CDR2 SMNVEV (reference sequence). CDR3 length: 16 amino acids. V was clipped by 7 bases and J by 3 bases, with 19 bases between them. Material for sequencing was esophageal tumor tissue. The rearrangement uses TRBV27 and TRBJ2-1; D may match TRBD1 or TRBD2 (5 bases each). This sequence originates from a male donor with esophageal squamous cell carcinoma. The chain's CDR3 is CASTSESGRFYNEQFF. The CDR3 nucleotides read TGTGCCAGCACCTCCGAGTCGGGACGGTTCTACAATGAGCAGTTCTTC.